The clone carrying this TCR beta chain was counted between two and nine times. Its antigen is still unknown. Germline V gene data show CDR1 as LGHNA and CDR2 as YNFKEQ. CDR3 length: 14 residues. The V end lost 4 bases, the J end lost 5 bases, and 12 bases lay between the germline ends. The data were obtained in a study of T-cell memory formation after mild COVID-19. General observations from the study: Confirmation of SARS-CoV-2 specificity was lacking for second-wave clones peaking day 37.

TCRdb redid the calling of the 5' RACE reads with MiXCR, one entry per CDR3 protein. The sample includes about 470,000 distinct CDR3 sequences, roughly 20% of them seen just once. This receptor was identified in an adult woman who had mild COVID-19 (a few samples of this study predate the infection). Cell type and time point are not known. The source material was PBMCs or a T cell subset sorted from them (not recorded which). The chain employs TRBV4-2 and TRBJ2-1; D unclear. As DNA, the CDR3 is TGTGCCAGCAGCCCCTTCGGCCTCGACAATGAGCAGTTCTTC. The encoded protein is CASSPFGLDNEQFF.